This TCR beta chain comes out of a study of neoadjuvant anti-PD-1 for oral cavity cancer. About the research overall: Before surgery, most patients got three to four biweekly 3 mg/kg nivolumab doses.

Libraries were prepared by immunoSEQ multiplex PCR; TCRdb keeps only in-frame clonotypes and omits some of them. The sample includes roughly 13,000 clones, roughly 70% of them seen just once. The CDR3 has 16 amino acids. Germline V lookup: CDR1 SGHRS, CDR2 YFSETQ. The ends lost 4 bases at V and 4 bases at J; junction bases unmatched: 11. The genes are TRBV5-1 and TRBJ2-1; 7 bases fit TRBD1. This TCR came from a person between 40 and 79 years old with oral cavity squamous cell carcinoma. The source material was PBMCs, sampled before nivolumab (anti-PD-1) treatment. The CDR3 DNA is TGCGCCAGCAGCAAGCGACAGGGCCCCCCTTACAATGAGCAGTTCTTC. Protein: CASSKRQGPPYNEQFF.